This paragraph covers one T cell receptor (beta chain) sequence. This clonotype was seen many times. The antigen it recognizes is unknown. No per-base quality is available; no much larger clone lies one base away. V is shortened by 0 bases, J by 4 bases, and the region joining them spans 12 bases. CDR1 and CDR2 are drawn from the germline V gene: LGHNA, YNFKEQ. Inclusive of the bounding cysteine and phenylalanine, the CDR3 is 16 residues long. The read is trimmed to its CDR3 DNA, 48 bases read in frame from base 1. The treatment or condition label, read with the paper, signifies: live attenuated yellow fever vaccine strain. PBMCs were isolated from peripheral blood using a standard Ficoll-Paque protocol. Dynabeads CD4 and CD8 positive selection kits were used to isolate CD4 and CD8 T-cell fractions. RNA was extracted with TriZol from bulk PBMCs, CD4 and CD8 fractions, and dextramer-positive and dextramer-negative fractions.

The data belong to a study of T cells after yellow fever vaccination (dated by TCRdb to about 2019). About the study as a whole: Libraries from fractions with low cell numbers were prepared with the SMART-Seq v4 Ultra Low Input RNA kit. To follow T-cell clones before and after both primary and booster YFV17D yellow fever vaccination, bulk TCR alpha and beta repertoires underwent longitudinal sequencing. Two healthy male donors made up the cohort, one aged 18 to 30 years and the other aged 30 to 39 years. Blood samples were taken at several timepoints before and after primary and secondary immunization, and bulk PBMC replicates and cell subsets were isolated.

TCR cDNA was synthesized by 5'RACE template switching, which introduced a universal primer site and unique molecular identifiers. cDNA synthesis was primed from both the TCR alpha and TCR beta constant segments. Library amplification used two PCR steps, and the second PCR step added sample barcodes and sequencing adapters. Sequencing of libraries was done on Illumina HiSeq 2500 (2x100 bp) or NovaSeq (2x150 bp). The source study handled its data this way. Demultiplexing of reads and collapsing into UMI consensus sequences were performed with MIGEC, and V(D)J alignment was carried out with MiXCR. Vaccine-responding clonotypes were defined with edgeR using replicate PBMC samples, requiring FDR below 0.01 and a log2 fold change above 5 up to day 15. Each bulk clonotype was labeled CD4 or CD8 based on which sequenced repertoire, CD4 or CD8, contained the clonotype at higher abundance. Using fastp trimming at Q25 and MiXCR clonotype assembly, TCRdb reanalyzed the public sequencing data and kept in-frame beta chains. Under each unique CDR3 protein, matching rows form one entry showing the most common genes and DNA. Here the V and J calls rest on TCRdb's processing, not on the authors' analysis. In this sample the table shows about 49,000 distinct CDR3 sequences, about 7.9% of which occur a single time. The ten largest clones represent 28% of the sample.

Broader findings and caveats from the paper: The study included only a couple of donors, which limits how far the findings can be generalized. The secondary T-cell response was weaker than the primary response but faster, peaking on day 5 instead of day 15. After the booster, most clones that had expanded after primary vaccination were detected again (approximately 95% of CD4 and roughly 86% of CD8), suggesting broad maintenance of memory. Because abundant contaminating clonotypes from the bulk population could be contained in FACS-sorted repertoires, computational filtering was required. A small fraction of clonotypes appeared in both the CD4 and CD8 compartments, likely as a result of convergent recombination.

The material was CD8+ T cells sorted from PBMCs, obtained more than 13 days after the first yellow fever vaccination. The receptor was isolated from a man between 18 and 35 years old who received the YFV17D yellow fever vaccine. The chain employs TRBV4-2 and TRBJ1-4; possibly the D gene is TRBD1, per 5 matching bases. Here the CDR3 is given as CASSQDPGLFNEKLFF. The DNA sequence reads TGTGCCAGCAGCCAAGATCCGGGACTGTTTAATGAAAAACTGTTTTTT.